The clone carrying this T cell receptor beta chain came up a few times. Its antigen is not known. Isolating PBMCs gave at least 6.5 million of these cells per sample. The data stem from a study of blood T cells in healthy people across ages. Turning to the study itself: Roughly one uniquely barcoded beta molecule per two T cells was captured.

A sample-barcoded 5' primer and a J-beta primer mix were used in a second PCR of about 6 to 11 cycles. Each CDR3 protein gets one entry after TCRdb re-called the 5' RACE reads with MiXCR. The sample carries 700,000 to 950,000 distinct CDR3 sequences, roughly 43% recorded once. Germline-derived CDR1 and CDR2 are ENHRY and SYGVKD. The V and J ends lost 3 bases and 5 bases respectively, with 13 bases between them. This CDR3 is 14 amino acids long. The study, taken as a whole, reports: Estimated diversity that came from one million T cells was considered an underestimate.

Material for sequencing was blood. This clonotype originated in a woman aged 60-75 years in good health. J is TRBJ2-5 and V is TRBV10-3; D is unclear. In DNA, the CDR3 is TGTGCCATCAGTGATCGGATGTCGGTGGAGACCCAGTACTTC. It encodes CAISDRMSVETQYF.